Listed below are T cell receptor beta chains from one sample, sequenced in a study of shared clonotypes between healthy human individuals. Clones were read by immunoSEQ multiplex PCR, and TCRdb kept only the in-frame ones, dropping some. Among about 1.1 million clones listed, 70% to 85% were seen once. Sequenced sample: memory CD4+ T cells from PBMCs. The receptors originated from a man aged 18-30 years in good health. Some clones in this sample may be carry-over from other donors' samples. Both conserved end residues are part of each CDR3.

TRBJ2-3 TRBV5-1 CASSLSTTNTDTQYF
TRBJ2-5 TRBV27 CASREEGHQETQYF
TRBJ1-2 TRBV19 CASSMRGGHYGYTF
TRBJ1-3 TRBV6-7 CASSYARTGWQDTIYF
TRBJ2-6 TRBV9 CASSVGGKSGANVLTF
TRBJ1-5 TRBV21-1 CASSSNRDRGARSDNQPQHF
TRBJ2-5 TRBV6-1 CASSESQQETQYF
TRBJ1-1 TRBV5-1 CASSRQGPPGNTEAFF
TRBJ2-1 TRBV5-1 CASSPNNEQFF
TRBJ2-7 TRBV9 CASSPDRGIYEQYF
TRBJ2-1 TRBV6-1 CASSRQGSGYNEQFF
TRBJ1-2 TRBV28 CASSPTAAYGYTF
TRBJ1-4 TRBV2 CASSADGGPGEKLFF
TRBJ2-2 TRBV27 CASSLLGAGTRELFF
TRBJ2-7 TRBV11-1 CASSRRDGYEQYF
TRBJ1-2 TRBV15 CATSRFRDGTNYGYTF
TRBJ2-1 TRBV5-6 CASSSPLGFPYNEQFF
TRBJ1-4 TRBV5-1 CASSPQGADEKLFF
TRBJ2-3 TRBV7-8 CASSPVASTDTQYF
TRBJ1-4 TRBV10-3 CAISESRDWGNEKLFF
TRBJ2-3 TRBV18 CASSPRRGTDTQYF
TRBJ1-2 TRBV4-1 CASSQLLPDVPGRVGYTF
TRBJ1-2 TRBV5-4 CASSSEVYGYTF
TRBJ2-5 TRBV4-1 CASSLTVAGGQETQYF
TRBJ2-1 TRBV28 CASSVRLAGVGVYNEQFF
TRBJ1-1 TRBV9 CASSSALGEAFF
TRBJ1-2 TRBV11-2 CASSQGQGLSYGYTF
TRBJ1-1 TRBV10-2 CASDSGDGLNTEAFF
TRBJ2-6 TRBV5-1 CASSISVAGANVLTF
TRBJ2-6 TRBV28 CASSLWTASGANVLTF
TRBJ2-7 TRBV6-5 CASRTPAGVHEQYF
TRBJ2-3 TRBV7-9 CASSLEGAGADTQYF
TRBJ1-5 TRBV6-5 CASSYSGRGNQPQHF
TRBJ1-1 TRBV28 CASRGGNTEAFF
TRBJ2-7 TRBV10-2 CASSVQPSYEQYF